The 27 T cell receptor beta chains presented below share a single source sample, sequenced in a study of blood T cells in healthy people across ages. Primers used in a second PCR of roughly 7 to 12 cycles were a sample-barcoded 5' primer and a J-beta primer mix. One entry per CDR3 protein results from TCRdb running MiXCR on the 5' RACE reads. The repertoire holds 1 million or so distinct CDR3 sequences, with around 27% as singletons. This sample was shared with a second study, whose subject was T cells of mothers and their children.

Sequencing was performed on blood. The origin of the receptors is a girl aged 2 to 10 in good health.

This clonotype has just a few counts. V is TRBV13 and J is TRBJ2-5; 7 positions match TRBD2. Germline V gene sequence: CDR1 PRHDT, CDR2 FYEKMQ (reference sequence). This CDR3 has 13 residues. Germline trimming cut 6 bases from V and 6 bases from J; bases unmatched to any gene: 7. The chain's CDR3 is CASRRGGEKTQYF. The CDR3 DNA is TGTGCCAGCAGGAGGGGAGGGGAAAAGACCCAGTACTTC.

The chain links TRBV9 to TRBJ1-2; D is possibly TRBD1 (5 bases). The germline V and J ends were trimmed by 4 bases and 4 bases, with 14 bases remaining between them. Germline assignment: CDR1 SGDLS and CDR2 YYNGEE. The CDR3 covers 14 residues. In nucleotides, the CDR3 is TGTGCCAGCAGCCACAATGGGGGGAGCTATGGCTACACCTTC. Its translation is CASSHNGGSYGYTF. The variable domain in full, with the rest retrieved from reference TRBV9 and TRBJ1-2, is DSGVTQTPKHLITATGQRVTLRCSPRSGDLSVYWYQQSLDQGLQFLIQYYNGEERAKGNILERFSAQQFPDLHSELNLSSLELGDSALYFCASSHNGGSYGYTFGSGTRLTVV.

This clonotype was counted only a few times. CDR3 in amino acids: CASSQDWLGQGYTF. In DNA, the CDR3 is TGTGCCAGCAGCCAAGATTGGCTGGGGCAAGGCTACACCTTC. This chain uses TRBV3-1 with TRBJ1-2; a possible D gene is TRBD1 (5 bases). Trimming shortened V by 0 bases and J by 8 bases, and 13 bases separated the two germline ends. The germline gives CDR1 LGHDT, CDR2 YNNKEL (reference sequence). The CDR3 is 14 amino acids.

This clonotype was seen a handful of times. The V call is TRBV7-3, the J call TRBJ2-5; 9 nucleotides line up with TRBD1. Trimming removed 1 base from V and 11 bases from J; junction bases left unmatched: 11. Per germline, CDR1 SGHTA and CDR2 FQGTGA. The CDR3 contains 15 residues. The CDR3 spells CASSLMGTGINEQYF. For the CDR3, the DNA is TGTGCCAGCAGCTTAATGGGGACAGGGATCAACGAACAGTACTTC.

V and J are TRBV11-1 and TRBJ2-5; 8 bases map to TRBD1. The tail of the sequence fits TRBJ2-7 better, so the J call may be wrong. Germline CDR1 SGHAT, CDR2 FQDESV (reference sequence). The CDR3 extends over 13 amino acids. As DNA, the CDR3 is TGTGCCAGCGGGCCGGACAGGGCCCACGAGCAGTACTTC. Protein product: CASGPDRAHEQYF.

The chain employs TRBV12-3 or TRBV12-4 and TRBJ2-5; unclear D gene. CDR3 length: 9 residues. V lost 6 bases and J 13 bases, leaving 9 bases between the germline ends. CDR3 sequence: CASRTGRYF. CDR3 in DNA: TGTGCCAGCAGGACCGGTCGGTACTTC.

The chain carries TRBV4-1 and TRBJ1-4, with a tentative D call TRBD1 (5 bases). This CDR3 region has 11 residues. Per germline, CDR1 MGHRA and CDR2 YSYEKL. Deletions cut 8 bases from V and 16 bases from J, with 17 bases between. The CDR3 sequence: CASWSEEGWFF. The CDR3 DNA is TGCGCCAGCTGGTCAGAGGAGGGGTGGTTTTTT.

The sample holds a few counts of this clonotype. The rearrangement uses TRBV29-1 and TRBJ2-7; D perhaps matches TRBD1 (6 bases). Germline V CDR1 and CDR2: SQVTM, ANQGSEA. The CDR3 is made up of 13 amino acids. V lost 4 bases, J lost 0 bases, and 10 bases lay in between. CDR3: CSVVTGRSYEQYF. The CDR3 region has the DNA TGCAGCGTTGTAACAGGGCGCTCCTACGAGCAGTACTTC.

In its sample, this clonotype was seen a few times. CDR3 region: CASSLGEVSTEAFF. CDR3 DNA sequence: TGTGCCAGCAGTTTAGGGGAGGTGAGCACTGAAGCTTTCTTT. The rearrangement links TRBV27 to TRBJ1-1; no clear D gene. Germline CDR1 reads MNHEY; CDR2 reads SMNVEV (reference sequence). The V end was cut by 2 bases, the J end by 4 bases, with 11 bases between. This CDR3 spans 14 amino acids.

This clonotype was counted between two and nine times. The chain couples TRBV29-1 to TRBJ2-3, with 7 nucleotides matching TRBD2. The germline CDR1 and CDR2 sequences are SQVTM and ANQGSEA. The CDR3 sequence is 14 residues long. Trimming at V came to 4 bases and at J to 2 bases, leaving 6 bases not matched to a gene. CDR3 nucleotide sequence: TGCAGCGTTGTTCGGGGGGACTCCACAGATACGCAGTATTTT. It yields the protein CSVVRGDSTDTQYF.

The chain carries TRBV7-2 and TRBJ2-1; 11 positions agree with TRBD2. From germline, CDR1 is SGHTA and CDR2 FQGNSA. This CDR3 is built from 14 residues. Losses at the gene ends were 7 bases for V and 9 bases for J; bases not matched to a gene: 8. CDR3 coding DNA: TGTGCCAGCAACTGGGCTAGCGGGGGGAGTGAGCAGTTCTTC. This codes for CASNWASGGSEQFF.

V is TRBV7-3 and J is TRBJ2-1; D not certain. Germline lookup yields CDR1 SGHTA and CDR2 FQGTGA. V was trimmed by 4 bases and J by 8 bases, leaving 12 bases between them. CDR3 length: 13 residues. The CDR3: CASSSNGVDEQFF. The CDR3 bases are TGTGCCAGCAGCTCAAATGGGGTGGATGAGCAGTTCTTC.

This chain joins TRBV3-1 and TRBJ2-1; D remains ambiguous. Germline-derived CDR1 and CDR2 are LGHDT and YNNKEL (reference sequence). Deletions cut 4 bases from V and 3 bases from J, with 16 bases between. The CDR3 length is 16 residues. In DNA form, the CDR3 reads TGTGCCAGCAGCCGGTATCGGGCTAGTGACTACAATGAGCAGTTCTTC. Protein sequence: CASSRYRASDYNEQFF.

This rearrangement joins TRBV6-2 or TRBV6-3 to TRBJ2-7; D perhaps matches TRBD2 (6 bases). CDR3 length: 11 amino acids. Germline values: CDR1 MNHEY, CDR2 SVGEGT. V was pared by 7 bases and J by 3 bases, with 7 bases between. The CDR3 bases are TGTGCCAGCAAGGAGGGCTACGAGCAGTACTTC. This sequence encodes CASKEGYEQYF.

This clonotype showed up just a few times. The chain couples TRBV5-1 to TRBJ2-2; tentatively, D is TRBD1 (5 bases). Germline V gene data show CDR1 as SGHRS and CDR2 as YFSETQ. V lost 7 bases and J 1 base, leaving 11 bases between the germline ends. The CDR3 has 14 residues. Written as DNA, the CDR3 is TGCGCCAGCCGATTTACAGGGAACACCGGGGAGCTGTTTTTT. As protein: CASRFTGNTGELFF.

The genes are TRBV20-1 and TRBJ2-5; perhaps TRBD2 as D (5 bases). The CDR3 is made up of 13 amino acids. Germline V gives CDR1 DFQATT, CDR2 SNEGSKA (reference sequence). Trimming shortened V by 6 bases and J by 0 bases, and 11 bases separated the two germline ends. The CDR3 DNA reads TGCAGTGCCAAGACTACGTACCAAGAGACCCAGTACTTC. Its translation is CSAKTTYQETQYF.

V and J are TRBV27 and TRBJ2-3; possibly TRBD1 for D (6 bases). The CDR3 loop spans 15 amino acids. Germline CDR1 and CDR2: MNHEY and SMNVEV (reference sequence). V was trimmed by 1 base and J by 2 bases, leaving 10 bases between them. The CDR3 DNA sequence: TGTGCCAGCAGTTTATTGGACAGCCCCACAGATACGCAGTATTTT. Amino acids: CASSLLDSPTDTQYF.

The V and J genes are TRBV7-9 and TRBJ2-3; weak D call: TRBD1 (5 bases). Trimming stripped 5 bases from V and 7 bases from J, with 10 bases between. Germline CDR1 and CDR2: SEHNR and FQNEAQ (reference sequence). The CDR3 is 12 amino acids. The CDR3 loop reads CASSTTVNTQYF. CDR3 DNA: TGTGCCAGCAGCACGACAGTCAATACGCAGTATTTT.

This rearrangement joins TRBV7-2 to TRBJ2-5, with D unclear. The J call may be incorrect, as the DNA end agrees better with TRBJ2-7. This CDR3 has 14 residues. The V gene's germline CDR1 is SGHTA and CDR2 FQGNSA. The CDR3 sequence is CASSPRILPYEQYF. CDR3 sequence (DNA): TGTGCCAGCAGCCCACGGATCCTACCCTACGAGCAGTACTTC.

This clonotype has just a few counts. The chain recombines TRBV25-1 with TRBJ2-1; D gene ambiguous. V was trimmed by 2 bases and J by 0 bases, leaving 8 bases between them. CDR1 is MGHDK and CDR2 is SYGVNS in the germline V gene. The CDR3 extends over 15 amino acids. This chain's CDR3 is CASSEIYLSYNEQFF. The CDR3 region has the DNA TGTGCCAGCAGTGAAATCTATCTCTCCTACAATGAGCAGTTCTTC. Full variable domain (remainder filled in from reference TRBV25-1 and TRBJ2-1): EADIYQTPRYLVIGTGKKITLECSQTMGHDKMYWYQQDPGMELHLIHYSYGVNSTEKGDLSSESTVSRIRTEHFPLTLESARPSHTSQYLCASSEIYLSYNEQFFGPGTRLTVL.

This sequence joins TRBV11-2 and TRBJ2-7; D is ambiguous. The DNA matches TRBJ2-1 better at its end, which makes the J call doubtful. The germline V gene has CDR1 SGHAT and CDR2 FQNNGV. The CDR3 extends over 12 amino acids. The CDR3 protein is CASSTQNNEQFF. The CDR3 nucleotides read TGTGCCAGCAGCACACAGAACAATGAGCAGTTCTTC.

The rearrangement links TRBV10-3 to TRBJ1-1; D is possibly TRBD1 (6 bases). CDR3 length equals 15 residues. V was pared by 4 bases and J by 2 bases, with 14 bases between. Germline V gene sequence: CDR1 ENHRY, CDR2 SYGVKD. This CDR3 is CAISVQGFANTEAFF. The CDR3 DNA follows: TGTGCCATCAGTGTGCAGGGGTTCGCAAACACTGAAGCTTTCTTT.

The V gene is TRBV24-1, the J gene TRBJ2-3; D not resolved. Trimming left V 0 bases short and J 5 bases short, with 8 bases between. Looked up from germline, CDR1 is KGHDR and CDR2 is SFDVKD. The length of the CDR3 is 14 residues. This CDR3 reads CATSDLALRDTQYF. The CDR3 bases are TGTGCCACCAGTGATTTGGCCCTAAGAGATACGCAGTATTTT.

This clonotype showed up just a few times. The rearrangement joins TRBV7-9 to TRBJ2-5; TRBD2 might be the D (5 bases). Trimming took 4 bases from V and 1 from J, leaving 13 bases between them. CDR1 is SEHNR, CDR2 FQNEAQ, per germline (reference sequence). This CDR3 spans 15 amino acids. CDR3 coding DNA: TGTGCCAGCAGCTCCAATAGGGAGATCCAAGAGACCCAGTACTTC. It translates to CASSSNREIQETQYF.

The CDR3 region is CASSLTSGWQQPQHF. The CDR3 coding sequence is TGTGCCAGCAGCTTAACGTCTGGGTGGCAACAGCCCCAGCATTTT. This chain connects TRBV7-6 to TRBJ1-5; D not resolved. The CDR3 sequence is 15 residues long. V lost 2 bases and J lost 7, with 15 bases in between. Germline CDR1 and CDR2: SGHVS and FNYEAQ.

The CDR3: CASSLVELAGGYEQYF. CDR3 coding DNA: TGTGCCAGCAGCTTAGTTGAGTTAGCGGGAGGGTACGAGCAGTACTTC. The chain carries TRBV7-8 and TRBJ2-7; 11 bases align to TRBD2. The junction had 6 bases not matched to a gene; V was cut back by 1 base and J by 4 bases. There are 16 residues in the CDR3. Germline loops: CDR1 SGHVS, CDR2 FQNEAQ.

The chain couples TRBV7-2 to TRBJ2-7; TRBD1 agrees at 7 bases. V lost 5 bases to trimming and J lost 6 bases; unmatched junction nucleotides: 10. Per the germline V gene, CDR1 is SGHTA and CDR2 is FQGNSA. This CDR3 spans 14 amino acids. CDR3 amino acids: CASSRPRGNFEQYF. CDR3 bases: TGTGCCAGCAGCCGCCCCAGGGGGAACTTCGAGCAGTACTTC.